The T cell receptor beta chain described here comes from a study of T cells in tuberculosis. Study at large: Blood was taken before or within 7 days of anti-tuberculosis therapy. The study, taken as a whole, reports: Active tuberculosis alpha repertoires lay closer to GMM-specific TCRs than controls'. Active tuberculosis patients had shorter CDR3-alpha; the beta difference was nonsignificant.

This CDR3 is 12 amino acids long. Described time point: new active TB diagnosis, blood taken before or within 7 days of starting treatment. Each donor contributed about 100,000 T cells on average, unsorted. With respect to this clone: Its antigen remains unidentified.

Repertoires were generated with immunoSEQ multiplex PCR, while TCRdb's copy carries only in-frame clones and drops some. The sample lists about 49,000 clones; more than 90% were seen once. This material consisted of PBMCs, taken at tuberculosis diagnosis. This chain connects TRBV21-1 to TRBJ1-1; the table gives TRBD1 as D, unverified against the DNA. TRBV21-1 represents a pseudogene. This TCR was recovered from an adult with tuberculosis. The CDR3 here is CASSKTGTEAFF. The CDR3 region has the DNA TGTGCCAGCAGCAAGACAGGCACTGAAGCTTTCTTT.